This TCR beta chain was documented in a study of early T cells in non-severe SARS-CoV-2 infection. About the study: Chains from this unsorted whole-blood bulk RNA could not be paired.

Each single cDNA molecule received a unique molecular identifier. TCRdb reprocessed the 5' RACE reads with MiXCR, giving one entry per CDR3 protein. The sample shows 55,000 to 85,000 distinct CDR3 sequences, 12% of them seen only once. The TCR comes from an adult who was a healthcare worker with PCR-confirmed SARS-CoV-2 infection or an uninfected control (not recorded which). Sequenced: whole blood.

The DNA of the CDR3 is TGCAGCGTTGATAAGGGGTCGGACATTCAGTACTTC. It yields the protein CSVDKGSDIQYF. The chain links TRBV29-1 to TRBJ2-4, with D possibly matching TRBD1 (5 bases). The CDR3 spans 12 residues. V shed 3 bases and J shed 8 bases, with 11 bases lying between them. Germline V gives CDR1 SQVTM, CDR2 ANQGSEA. Complete variable domain (other parts from reference TRBV29-1 and TRBJ2-4): SAVISQKPSRDICQRGTSLTIQCQVDSQVTMMFWYRQQPGQSLTLIATANQGSEATYESGFVIDKFPISRPNLTFSTLTVSNMSPEDSSIYLCSVDKGSDIQYFGAGTRLSVL.